The next 8 T cell receptor beta chains were all read from a single sample in a study of T cells after yellow fever vaccination. TCRdb reprocessed the 5' RACE reads via MiXCR and lists one record per CDR3 protein. The repertoire holds around 530,000 distinct CDR3 sequences, with about a sixth as singletons. Sequencing used PBMCs, obtained less than 6 days after the first yellow fever vaccination. These receptors all come from a man aged 18 to 30 who received the YFV17D yellow fever vaccine.

A few counts support this clonotype. V and J are TRBV9 and TRBJ2-3; 13 bases align to TRBD2. The CDR3 loop spans 17 amino acids. Per germline, CDR1 SGDLS and CDR2 YYNGEE. V dropped 3 bases and J dropped 1; count of bases not matched to a gene: 5. CDR3: CASSERLAGGRTDTQYF. The CDR3 DNA follows: TGTGCCAGCAGCGAACGACTAGCGGGGGGCCGCACAGATACGCAGTATTTT.

J is TRBJ1-2 and V is TRBV4-1; D not resolved. This CDR3 is 14 amino acids long. Germline lookup yields CDR1 MGHRA and CDR2 YSYEKL. V gave up 0 bases and J gave up 3 bases, with 8 bases separating them. CDR3 in amino acids: CASSQDLVDYGYTF. DNA of the CDR3: TGCGCCAGCAGCCAAGATTTGGTCGACTATGGCTACACCTTC.

This clonotype was seen many times. The J gene is TRBJ1-5, the V gene TRBV15; D gene unclear. Per the germline V gene, CDR1 is LNHNV and CDR2 is YYDKDF (reference sequence). The CDR3 covers 13 residues. V gave up 1 base and J gave up 6 bases, with 7 bases separating them. The CDR3 sequence: CATSRGVGQPQHF. CDR3 nucleotides: TGTGCCACCAGCAGAGGGGTGGGTCAGCCCCAGCATTTT.

The J gene is TRBJ2-1, the V gene TRBV4-3, with unresolved D. This CDR3 has 16 residues. Trimming left V 0 bases short and J 4 bases short, with 13 bases between. Germline lookup yields CDR1 LGHNA and CDR2 YSLEER. CDR3 loop: CASSQEPDLRYNEQFF. The CDR3 region has the DNA TGCGCCAGCAGCCAAGAACCGGACCTACGGTACAATGAGCAGTTCTTC.

This chain joins TRBV12-3 or TRBV12-4 and TRBJ2-3; D is ambiguous. Trimming took off 6 bases at V and 1 base at J, with 20 bases between the two ends. The CDR3 is 17 residues long. CDR3 loop: CASSAPGGPRGTDTQYF. CDR3 nucleotide sequence: TGTGCCAGCAGCGCCCCCGGCGGTCCTCGAGGCACAGATACGCAGTATTTT.

The V call is TRBV24-1, the J call TRBJ2-3, with D perhaps TRBD2 (6 bases). From germline, CDR1 is KGHDR and CDR2 SFDVKD. Trimming cost V 4 bases and J 4 bases, with 8 bases left between them. The CDR3 consists of 13 residues. The CDR3 DNA reads TGTGCCACCAGTGAACCGGGGGCAGATACGCAGTATTTT. This codes for CATSEPGADTQYF.

V and J are TRBV12-3 or TRBV12-4 and TRBJ1-5; D unresolved. The CDR3 totals 13 residues. The V end lost 7 bases, the J end lost 7 bases, and 14 bases lay between the germline ends. The CDR3 DNA sequence: TGTGCCAGCAAATTAGGGCTTCGGCAGCCCCAGCATTTT. Protein: CASKLGLRQPQHF.

The V and J genes are TRBV18 and TRBJ1-6; D ambiguous. Germline lookup yields CDR1 KGHSH and CDR2 LQKENI. V shed 2 bases and J shed 8 bases, with 13 bases lying between them. This CDR3 contains 15 residues. This CDR3 reads CASSPSARVDSPLHF. CDR3 nucleotide sequence: TGTGCCAGCTCACCAAGCGCCAGAGTAGATTCACCCCTCCACTTT. Variable domain in full (rest from reference TRBV18 and TRBJ1-6): NAGVMQNPRHLVRRRGQEARLRCSPMKGHSHVYWYRQLPEEGLKFMVYLQKENIIDESGMPKERFSAEFPKEGPSILRIQQVVRGDSAAYFCASSPSARVDSPLHFGNGTRLTVT.